This T cell receptor beta chain was sequenced during a study of human T cells and chemical hapten exposure. MiXCR, applied by TCRdb to the RACE reads, yields one record per CDR3 protein. The table has 50,000 or so distinct CDR3 sequences, approximately 9.9% seen once. Noted time point: patch test 3, about 24 weeks after DPC sensitization. Described treatment: therapeutic diphenylcyclopropenone sensitization with weekly scalp DPC. In this sample, this clonotype turned up many times. The CDR3 loop spans 15 amino acids. Germline CDR1 is LGHDT and CDR2 is YNNKEL (reference sequence). V was shortened by 5 bases and J by 0 bases, with 11 bases between the two germline ends.

The sequence derives from a woman aged 35 to 49 with alopecia areata. Some clones in this sample may be carry-over from other donors' samples. V and J are TRBV3-1 and TRBJ2-1; possibly TRBD2 for D (7 bases). Sample: whole blood, taken in connection with sensitization to the hapten diphenylcyclopropenone (DPC). This CDR3 reads CASSNGGASYNEQFF. CDR3 nucleotides: TGTGCCAGCAGCAATGGGGGGGCCTCCTACAATGAGCAGTTCTTC.